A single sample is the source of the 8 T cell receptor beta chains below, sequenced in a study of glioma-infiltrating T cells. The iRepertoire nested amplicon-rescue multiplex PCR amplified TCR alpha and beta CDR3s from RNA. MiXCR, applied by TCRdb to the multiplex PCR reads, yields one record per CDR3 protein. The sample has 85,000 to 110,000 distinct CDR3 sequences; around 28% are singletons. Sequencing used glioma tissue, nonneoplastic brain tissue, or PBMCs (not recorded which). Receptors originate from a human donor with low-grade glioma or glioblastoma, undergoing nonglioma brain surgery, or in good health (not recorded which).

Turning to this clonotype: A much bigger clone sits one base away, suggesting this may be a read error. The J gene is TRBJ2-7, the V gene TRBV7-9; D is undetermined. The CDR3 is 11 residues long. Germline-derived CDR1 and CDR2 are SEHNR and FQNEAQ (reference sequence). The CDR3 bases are TGTGCCGGCAGCTTGCACTACGAGCAGTACTTC. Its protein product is CAGSLHYEQYF.

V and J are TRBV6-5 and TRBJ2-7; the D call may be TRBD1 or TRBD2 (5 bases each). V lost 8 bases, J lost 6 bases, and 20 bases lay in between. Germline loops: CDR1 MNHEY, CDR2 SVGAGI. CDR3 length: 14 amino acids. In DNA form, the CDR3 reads TGTGCCAGCGGTTGGGGGAGTGGCTTCCCCGAGCAGTACTTC. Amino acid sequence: CASGWGSGFPEQYF.

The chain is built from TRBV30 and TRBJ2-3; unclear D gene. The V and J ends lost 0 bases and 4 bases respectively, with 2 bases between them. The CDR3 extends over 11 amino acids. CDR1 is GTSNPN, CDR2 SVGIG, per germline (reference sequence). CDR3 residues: CAWSVPDTQYF. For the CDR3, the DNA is TGTGCCTGGAGTGTTCCAGATACGCAGTATTTT.

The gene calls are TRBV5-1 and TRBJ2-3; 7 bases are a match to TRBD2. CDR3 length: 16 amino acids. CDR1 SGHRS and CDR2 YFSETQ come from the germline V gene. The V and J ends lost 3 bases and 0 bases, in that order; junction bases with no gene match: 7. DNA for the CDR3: TGCGCCAGCAGCTGGGGTTCAGCGGGAAGCACAGATACGCAGTATTTT. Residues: CASSWGSAGSTDTQYF.

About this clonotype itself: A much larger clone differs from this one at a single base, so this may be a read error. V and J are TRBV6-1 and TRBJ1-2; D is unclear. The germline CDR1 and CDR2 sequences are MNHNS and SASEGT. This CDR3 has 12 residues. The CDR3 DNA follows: TGTGCCAGCAAGCGTGGGGAGACTGGCTACATCTTC. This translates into CASKRGETGYIF.

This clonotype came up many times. CDR3 loop: CASIRFTGARGNTIYF. The DNA of the CDR3 is TGTGCCAGCATACGATTCACGGGGGCGAGGGGAAACACCATATATTTT. This chain links TRBV3-1 with TRBJ1-3, with D maybe TRBD1 (6 bases). Per the germline V gene, CDR1 is LGHDT and CDR2 is YNNKEL (reference sequence). This CDR3 region has 16 residues. The germline V and J ends were trimmed by 7 bases and 4 bases, with 20 bases remaining between them.

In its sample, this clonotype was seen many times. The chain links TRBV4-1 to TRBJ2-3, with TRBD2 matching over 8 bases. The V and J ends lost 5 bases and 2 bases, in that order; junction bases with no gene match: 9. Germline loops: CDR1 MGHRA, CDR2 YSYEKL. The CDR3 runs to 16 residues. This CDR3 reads CASSSSLAEPTDTQYF. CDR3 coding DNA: TGCGCCAGCAGCTCGTCACTAGCGGAGCCCACAGATACGCAGTATTTT.

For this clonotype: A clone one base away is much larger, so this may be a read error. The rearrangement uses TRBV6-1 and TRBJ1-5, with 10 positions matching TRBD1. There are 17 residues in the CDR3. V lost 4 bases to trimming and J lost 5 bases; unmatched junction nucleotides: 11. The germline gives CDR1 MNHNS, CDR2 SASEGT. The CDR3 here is CASSGGFGTGVHQPQHF. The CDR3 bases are TGTGCCAGCAGTGGGGGATTCGGGACAGGGGTCCATCAGCCCCAGCATTTT.